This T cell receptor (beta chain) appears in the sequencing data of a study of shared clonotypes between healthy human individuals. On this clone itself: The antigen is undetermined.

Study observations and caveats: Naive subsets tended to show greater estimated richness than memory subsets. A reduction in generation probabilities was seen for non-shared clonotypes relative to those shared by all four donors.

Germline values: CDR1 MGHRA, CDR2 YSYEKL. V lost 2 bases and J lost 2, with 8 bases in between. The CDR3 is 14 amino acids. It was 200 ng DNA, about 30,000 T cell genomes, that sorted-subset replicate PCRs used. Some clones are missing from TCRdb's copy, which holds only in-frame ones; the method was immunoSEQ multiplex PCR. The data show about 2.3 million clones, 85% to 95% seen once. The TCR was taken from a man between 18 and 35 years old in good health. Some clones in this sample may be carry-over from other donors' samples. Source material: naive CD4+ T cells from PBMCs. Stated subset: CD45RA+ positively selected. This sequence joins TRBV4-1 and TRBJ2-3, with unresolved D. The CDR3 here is CASSQPFPTDTQYF. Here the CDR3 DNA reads TGCGCCAGCAGCCAACCCTTTCCCACAGATACGCAGTATTTT.